The 24 T cell receptor beta chains listed next were all sequenced from one sample in a study of identical twins. From the 5' RACE reads, TCRdb called clonotypes with MiXCR, one entry per CDR3 protein. The table records around 550,000 distinct CDR3 sequences, 15% of them present only once. The same specimen was also included in a second study, on yellow fever vaccine responses in identical twins.

The source material was CD4+ T cells sorted from blood. Every receptor here comes from a woman aged 18-30 years in good health.

The rearrangement joins TRBV18 to TRBJ2-7; no firm D call. Germline V CDR1 and CDR2: KGHSH, LQKENI. This CDR3 spans 13 amino acids. V was cut by 6 bases and J by 7 bases, with 16 bases left in between. The CDR3 sequence: CASSSDAKTEQYF. The CDR3 DNA reads TGTGCCAGCTCGTCGGACGCCAAGACGGAGCAGTACTTC.

In DNA form, the CDR3 reads TGTGCCAGCAGCCGGCAGGTAGCGGGAAACAATGAGCAGTTCTTC. Translating gives CASSRQVAGNNEQFF. The chain has TRBV14 and TRBJ2-1; TRBD2 matches at 8 bases. CDR1 and CDR2 from the germline V gene are SGHDN and FVKESK. The CDR3 runs to 15 residues. The V segment lost 4 bases and the J segment 5 bases; nucleotides outside the gene matches: 7.

This clonotype has a handful of counts. The gene calls are TRBV11-2 and TRBJ2-3; D not certain. Trimming stripped 2 bases from V and 0 bases from J, with 12 bases between. This CDR3 has 16 residues. Germline lookup yields CDR1 SGHAT and CDR2 FQNNGV. The CDR3 loop is CASSLRIAASTDTQYF. The CDR3 DNA reads as TGTGCCAGCAGCTTACGAATAGCAGCTAGCACAGATACGCAGTATTTT.

CDR3 loop: CAISESGVGYGTGELFF. CDR3 bases: TGTGCCATCAGTGAGTCGGGTGTTGGGTACGGAACCGGGGAGCTGTTTTTT. The chain uses TRBV10-3 and TRBJ2-2, with no clear D. Germline assignment: CDR1 ENHRY and CDR2 SYGVKD. V lost 0 bases, J lost 5 bases, and 16 bases lay in between. The CDR3 has 17 residues.

The CDR3, as DNA: TGTATCTCTGTCCCCTCCTACGAGCAGTACTTC. Its translation: CISVPSYEQYF. The chain combines TRBV7-5 with TRBJ2-7. TRBV7-5 is shown as a pseudogene. CDR3 length: 11 residues.

This clonotype has more than one count but fewer than ten. The CDR3 reads CASSTRVQETQYF. The CDR3 bases are TGTGCCAGCAGCACAAGGGTCCAAGAGACCCAGTACTTC. This rearrangement joins TRBV7-2 to TRBJ2-5, with no clear D. The CDR3 has 13 amino acids. Trimming removed 5 bases at V and 1 base at J, with 8 bases between. Germline-derived CDR1 and CDR2 are SGHTA and FQGNSA. The whole variable domain, filled in from reference TRBV7-2 and TRBJ2-5, reads GAGVSQSPSNKVTEKGKDVELRCDPISGHTALYWYRQSLGQGLEFLIYFQGNSAPDKSGLPSDRFSAERTGGSVSTLTIQRTQQEDSAVYLCASSTRVQETQYFGPGTRLLVL.

The sample holds a few counts of this clonotype. The chain links TRBV24-1 to TRBJ2-1, with 13 bases aligning to TRBD2. Unmatched junction bases numbered 7, after V lost 5 bases and J lost 10 bases. The V gene's germline CDR1 is KGHDR and CDR2 SFDVKD. This CDR3 has 15 amino acids. CDR3 in amino acids: CATSVGLAGTGEQFF. CDR3 nucleotide sequence: TGTGCCACCAGTGTGGGACTAGCGGGAACGGGGGAGCAGTTCTTC.

This clonotype was found a few times. This rearrangement joins TRBV20-1 to TRBJ2-1, with 7 bases matching TRBD2. Germline V gene sequence: CDR1 DFQATT, CDR2 SNEGSKA (reference sequence). J was trimmed by 6 bases and V by 3 bases; bases with no gene match: 2. The CDR3 runs to 12 residues. The CDR3 region is CSARTSFNEQFF. The CDR3 coding sequence is TGCAGTGCTAGGACTAGCTTCAATGAGCAGTTCTTC.

This clonotype was detected only a few times. This sequence joins TRBV12-5 and TRBJ2-3; 8 bases agree with TRBD1. The CDR3 is 15 amino acids. V trimming: 4 bases; J trimming: 1 base; junction bases outside the gene matches: 4. CDR1 is LGHNT and CDR2 is FRNRAP in the germline V gene. The CDR3 nucleotides are TGTGCTAGTGGTTCTTCAGGGGGCGGCACAGATACGCAGTATTTT. Translating gives CASGSSGGGTDTQYF.

This clonotype was seen only a few times. J is TRBJ2-5 and V is TRBV18, with 7 bases that match TRBD1. Germline CDR1 KGHSH, CDR2 LQKENI. V was pared by 0 bases and J by 4 bases, with 8 bases of the junction left unmatched. The CDR3 is 16 residues long. The CDR3 here is CASSPPLVDRIETQYF. The CDR3 DNA sequence: TGTGCCAGCTCACCACCGCTCGTGGACAGGATAGAGACCCAGTACTTC. Complete variable domain (other parts from reference TRBV18 and TRBJ2-5): NAGVMQNPRHLVRRRGQEARLRCSPMKGHSHVYWYRQLPEEGLKFMVYLQKENIIDESGMPKERFSAEFPKEGPSILRIQQVVRGDSAAYFCASSPPLVDRIETQYFGPGTRLLVL.

V gene TRBV3-1 combines with J gene TRBJ1-6; D perhaps matches TRBD1 (5 bases). Germline V gives CDR1 LGHDT, CDR2 YNNKEL (reference sequence). With 3 bases removed from V and 14 bases from J, the gap between germline ends came to 20 bases. There are 15 residues in the CDR3. The CDR3: CASSHEFGGGRALHF. The DNA of the CDR3 is TGTGCCAGCAGCCACGAATTTGGGGGGGGGAGGGCCCTCCACTTT.

The V and J genes are TRBV5-1 and TRBJ2-7, with no clear D. Germline CDR1 reads SGHRS; CDR2 reads YFSETQ. This CDR3 contains 17 residues. V gave up 2 bases and J gave up 0 bases, with 18 bases separating them. CDR3 region: CASSFSTNGPDSYEQYF. CDR3 nucleotides: TGCGCCAGCAGCTTCAGTACCAACGGCCCGGACTCCTACGAGCAGTACTTC.

The chain's CDR3 is CASSQDGWNQPQHF. The CDR3 DNA reads as TGTGCCAGCAGCCAAGATGGTTGGAATCAGCCCCAGCATTTT. The V and J genes are TRBV3-1 and TRBJ1-5; no clear D gene. Per the germline V gene, CDR1 is LGHDT and CDR2 is YNNKEL (reference sequence). The CDR3 is 14 residues long. Trimming removed 0 bases at V and 4 bases at J, with 7 bases between.

The chain carries TRBV5-1 and TRBJ1-4; 8 bases are a match to TRBD1. The CDR3 loop spans 14 amino acids. Germline loops: CDR1 SGHRS, CDR2 YFSETQ. After removal of 4 bases from V and 5 bases from J, the junction contained 4 bases not matched to a gene. CDR3 DNA: TGCGCCAGCAGCATGGGACAGGAAAATGAAAAACTGTTTTTT. Translated: CASSMGQENEKLFF.

The rearrangement uses TRBV12-3 or TRBV12-4 and TRBJ2-7, with D possibly matching TRBD1 (5 bases). The CDR3 has 15 residues. Trimming removed 1 base from V and 3 bases from J, with 13 bases in between. For the CDR3, the DNA is TGTGCCAGCAGTTTAGGTCGTAGGGGCCTCTACGAGCAGTACTTC. It specifies CASSLGRRGLYEQYF.

This clonotype turned up a few times. CDR3 sequence (DNA): TGCAGTGCCCGACCATTTGGGGATTCACCCCTCCACTTT. It encodes CSARPFGDSPLHF. The chain has TRBV20-1 and TRBJ1-6; D remains ambiguous. Deletions cut 6 bases from V and 8 bases from J, with 14 bases between. CDR3 length: 13 residues. Germline V gene data show CDR1 as DFQATT and CDR2 as SNEGSKA (reference sequence).

This chain uses TRBV29-1 with TRBJ1-6, with a tentative D call TRBD1 (5 bases). The CDR3 length is 13 residues. The germline V gene encodes CDR1 SQVTM and CDR2 ANQGSEA. The CDR3 loop is CREAGRGNSPLHF. CDR3 coding DNA: TGCAGGGAAGCGGGGAGGGGTAATTCACCCCTCCACTTT.

This clonotype showed up just a few times. This chain connects TRBV20-1 to TRBJ2-1; 11 bases fit TRBD2. Germline CDR1 reads DFQATT; CDR2 reads SNEGSKA (reference sequence). The V segment lost 2 bases and the J segment 3 bases; nucleotides outside the gene matches: 12. This CDR3 has 18 amino acids. The CDR3 coding sequence is TGCAGTGCTAGATCAACTAGCGGGAGTAAGAGAGACTACAATGAGCAGTTCTTC. Protein: CSARSTSGSKRDYNEQFF.

J is TRBJ2-3 and V is TRBV20-1; 9 bases match TRBD2. The CDR3 length is 14 residues. J lost 6 bases, V lost 6 bases, and 10 bases had no gene match. Germline loops: CDR1 DFQATT, CDR2 SNEGSKA (reference sequence). The CDR3 protein is CSAASRAGGDTQYF. CDR3 bases: TGCAGTGCCGCCTCTAGGGCGGGAGGGGATACGCAGTATTTT.

The chain links TRBV7-2 to TRBJ2-3; perhaps D is TRBD1 or TRBD2 (5 bases each). Trimming cost V 6 bases and J 2 bases, with 12 bases left between them. This CDR3 has 14 amino acids. Germline lookup yields CDR1 SGHTA and CDR2 FQGNSA. The CDR3 DNA sequence: TGTGCCAGCAGTACTAGGGGATCCACAGATACGCAGTATTTT. This encodes CASSTRGSTDTQYF. The full variable domain, in which reference TRBV7-2 and TRBJ2-3 provide the parts outside the CDR3, is GAGVSQSPSNKVTEKGKDVELRCDPISGHTALYWYRQSLGQGLEFLIYFQGNSAPDKSGLPSDRFSAERTGGSVSTLTIQRTQQEDSAVYLCASSTRGSTDTQYFGPGTRLTVL.

CDR3 bases: TGTGCCAGCAGCCACTCGGACAGGGATCAGCCCCAGCATTTT. Amino acid sequence: CASSHSDRDQPQHF. The J gene is TRBJ1-5, the V gene TRBV7-9, with 8 bases aligning to TRBD1. This CDR3 has 14 residues. V shed 5 bases and J 5 bases; nucleotides not matched to a gene: 5. Per germline, CDR1 SEHNR and CDR2 FQNEAQ (reference sequence).

The sample holds a few counts of this clonotype. This chain links TRBV29-1 with TRBJ2-3, with D unclear. This CDR3 has 15 residues. CDR1 SQVTM and CDR2 ANQGSEA come from the germline V gene. V lost 1 base and J 1 base, leaving 12 bases between the germline ends. In DNA, the CDR3 is TGCAGCGTTGAAGTTGCGAGCCGGGGCACAGATACGCAGTATTTT. Translation: CSVEVASRGTDTQYF.

This clonotype was detected a few times. The V and J genes are TRBV12-3 or TRBV12-4 and TRBJ2-2; TRBD2 is a possible D gene (6 bases). The length of the CDR3 is 15 residues. V lost 3 bases and J lost 4, with 12 bases in between. The CDR3 region has the DNA TGTGCCAGCAGTTTCTCCGGGAGCGTCACCGGGGAGCTGTTTTTT. Protein sequence: CASSFSGSVTGELFF.

This chain uses TRBV29-1 with TRBJ2-3, with TRBD2 matching over 8 bases. V trimming: 7 bases; J trimming: 5 bases; junction bases outside the gene matches: 8. The CDR3 runs 13 residues. Germline lookup yields CDR1 SQVTM and CDR2 ANQGSEA. This CDR3 is CSALSGSLDTQYF. The CDR3 nucleotides read TGCAGCGCCCTCAGCGGGAGCTTAGATACGCAGTATTTT.